The present T cell receptor (beta chain) was sequenced within a study of cytomegalovirus exposure and HLA in healthy donors. At the level of the study: Researchers found that approximately 80% of just under 400 genotyped donors fell within the Caucasian-associated ancestry cluster.

In the PCR, 60 Vbeta and 13 Jbeta primers were used. Clones were read by immunoSEQ multiplex PCR, and TCRdb kept only the in-frame ones, dropping some. The data show about 200,000 clones, with roughly 77% seen just once and about 0.36% held by the top ten. The V segment lost 5 bases and the J segment 8 bases; nucleotides outside the gene matches: 6. The V gene's germline CDR1 is MRHNA and CDR2 SNTAGT. The CDR3 length is 14 residues. Study conclusions and caveats: As was reported, the classifier diagnosed cytomegalovirus status with high specificity and sensitivity.

As concerns this clone: What it recognizes is unknown.

This TCR came from a male donor in good health and CMV-seropositive. The chain employs TRBV6-4 and TRBJ2-1; the match to TRBD1 covers 10 bases. Sample: PBMCs. The CDR3 nucleotides read TGTGCCAGCAGTACCGGGACAGGGGCATATGAGCAGTTCTTC. It yields the protein CASSTGTGAYEQFF.